The rows below give T cell receptor beta chains drawn from one sample of a study of graft-versus-host responses after intestinal transplantation. Antigen specificity for these receptors is unknown. Some clones are missing from TCRdb's copy, which holds only in-frame ones; the method was immunoSEQ multiplex PCR. This repertoire shows 90,000 to 95,000 clones, 85% to 95% found once; its top ten account for around 0.49%. This specimen consisted of unstimulated CD8+ T cells sorted from spleen or lymph node cells, obtained before intestinal transplant. The receptors derive from a human donor who received an intestinal transplant. The CDR3 runs from the conserved cysteine through the conserved F or W. The order of the fields is J gene, clone size, V gene, D gene, CDR3 DNA, CDR3 protein. The D gene is left open where the match is weak. Size values are once, few and many counts, or a class for expanded clones, and some rows have none.

TRBJ2-7 | NA | TRBV27 | NA | TGTGCCTCGAGTCTGGGAGGCTCGTCCTACGAGCAGTACTTC | CASSLGGSSYEQYF
TRBJ1-2 | NA | TRBV5-1 | NA | TGCGCCAGCAGCTTGGGTCGAGATATCGGCTACACCTTC | CASSLGRDIGYTF
TRBJ2-2 | NA | TRBV29-1 | TRBD1 | TGCAGCGTTGAAACCCGGACAGGATTAACCGGGGAGCTGTTTTTT | CSVETRTGLTGELFF
TRBJ1-5 | NA | TRBV30 | NA | TGTGCCTGGAGTGTAGCACAGGGAGGGATCGGGCCCCAGCATTTT | CAWSVAQGGIGPQHF
TRBJ2-1 | NA | TRBV5-1 | NA | TGCGCCAGCAGCTTGGGAACTAGCCCCTACAATGAGCAGTTCTTC | CASSLGTSPYNEQFF
TRBJ2-7 | NA | TRBV5-1 | NA | TGCGCCAGCAGCTTGTACACAGCGGGTAGCTCCTACGAGCAGTACTTC | CASSLYTAGSSYEQYF
TRBJ1-1 | NA | TRBV6-1 | NA | TGTGCCAGCAGTGAGGGCGTATCGGGGGGCACTGAAGCTTTCTTT | CASSEGVSGGTEAFF
TRBJ2-2 | NA | TRBV2 | NA | TGTGCCAGCCGAGAGGTCCTAACCGGGGAGCTGTTTTTT | CASREVLTGELFF
TRBJ2-2 | NA | TRBV28 | NA | TGTGCCAGCAGACGTGGCCCCGGGGAGCTGTTTTTT | CASRRGPGELFF
TRBJ2-6 | NA | TRBV19 | NA | TGTGCCAGTAGTATTACGGCGGTCTACTCTGGGGCCAACGTCCTGACTTTC | CASSITAVYSGANVLTF
TRBJ2-3 | NA | TRBV2 | NA | TGTGCCAGCAGTACCACGGTAGATACGCAGTATTTT | CASSTTVDTQYF
TRBJ2-2 | once | TRBV2 | NA | TGTGCCAGCGAAGGGTCCAGCGGCACCGGGGAGCTGTTTTTT | CASEGSSGTGELFF
TRBJ1-4 | NA | TRBV30 | NA | TGTGCCTGGAGTGTTCTCACCGCCCCGGATGAAAAACTGTTTTTT | CAWSVLTAPDEKLFF
TRBJ1-1 | NA | TRBV6-5 | NA | TGTGCCAGCAGTGAAATTGAGTATGAAGCTTTCTTT | CASSEIEYEAFF
TRBJ1-2 | NA | TRBV29-1 | NA | TGCAGCGTTCTTTCCTCGACAGCCTATGGCTACACCTTC | CSVLSSTAYGYTF
TRBJ2-7 | NA | TRBV6-6 | NA | TGTGCCAGCTTACGAACACCACAGGGCTACGAGCAGTACTTC | CASLRTPQGYEQYF
TRBJ2-2 | NA | TRBV14 | TRBD1 | TGTGCCAGCAGCTTTGCAGCAGGACAGGGCCCTACCGGGGAGCTGTTTTTT | CASSFAAGQGPTGELFF
TRBJ1-5 | NA | TRBV2 | TRBD1 | TGTGCCAGCAGCGAGGGGGCAGGGGATCAGCCCCAGCATTTT | CASSEGAGDQPQHF
TRBJ2-1 | few | TRBV2 | TRBD2 | TGTGCCAGCAGCCTCGGTGGACTAGCAGACTACAATGAGCAGTTCTTC | CASSLGGLADYNEQFF
TRBJ2-2 | once | TRBV7-9 | NA | TGTGCCAGCAGCTCATACACCGGGGAGCTGTTTTTT | CASSSYTGELFF
TRBJ2-7 | NA | TRBV5-1 | TRBD1 | TGCGCCAGCAGCTTCGCGACAGGGAGCGAGCAGTACTTC | CASSFATGSEQYF
TRBJ1-6 | NA | TRBV30 | TRBD1 | TGTGCCTGGAGTGAATTGGGACAGGGGGACTCACCCCTCCACTTT | CAWSELGQGDSPLHF
TRBJ1-2 | NA | TRBV19 | NA | TGTGCCAGTACCCCGTCGGGAGCTAACTATGGCTACACCTTC | CASTPSGANYGYTF
TRBJ1-2 | NA | TRBV19 | TRBD1 | TGTGCCAGTAGTATAGGACAGGGGATGGGCGGCTACACCTTC | CASSIGQGMGGYTF
TRBJ2-7 | once | TRBV5-1 | TRBD2 | TGCGCCAGTAGCTTGGTACCTAGCGGGAGGGCCAGCTACGAGCAGTACTTC | CASSLVPSGRASYEQYF
TRBJ1-2 | NA | TRBV5-4 | NA | TGTGCCAGCAGCTTTGACAGTAACTATGGCTACACCTTC | CASSFDSNYGYTF
TRBJ2-3 | once | TRBV19 | NA | TGTGCCAGTAGTATTCCAGACTCAGATACGCAGTATTTT | CASSIPDSDTQYF
TRBJ2-1 | NA | TRBV11-2 | TRBD2 | TGTGCCAGCAGCTTAGGAGGTAGCGGGGGCTATGAGCAGTTCTTC | CASSLGGSGGYEQFF
TRBJ2-7 | NA | TRBV9 | TRBD1 | TGTGCCAGCAGCTCCGGGGACAGCTACGAGCAGTACTTC | CASSSGDSYEQYF